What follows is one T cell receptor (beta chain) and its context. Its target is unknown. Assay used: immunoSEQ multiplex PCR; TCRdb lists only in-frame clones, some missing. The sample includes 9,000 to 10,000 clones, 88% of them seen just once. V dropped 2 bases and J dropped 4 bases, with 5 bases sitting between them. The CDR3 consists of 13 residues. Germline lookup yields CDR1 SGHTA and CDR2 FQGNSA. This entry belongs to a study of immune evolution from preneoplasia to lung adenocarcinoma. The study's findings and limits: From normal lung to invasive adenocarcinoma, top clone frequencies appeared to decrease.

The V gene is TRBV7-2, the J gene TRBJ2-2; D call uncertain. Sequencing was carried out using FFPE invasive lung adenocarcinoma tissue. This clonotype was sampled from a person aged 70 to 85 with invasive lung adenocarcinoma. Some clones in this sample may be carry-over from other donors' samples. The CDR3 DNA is TGTGCCAGCAGCTTAATTGCCACCGGGGAGCTGTTTTTT. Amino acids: CASSLIATGELFF.